The clone carrying this T cell receptor (beta chain) was observed at least ten times. This specimen comes from a study of response to subunit inactivated influenza vaccine. Trimming cost V 8 bases and J 1 base; bases outside gene matches: 9. CDR1 and CDR2 from the germline V gene are ENHRY and SYGVKD. The CDR3 spans 15 residues. Using its own MiXCR run on the RT-PCR reads, TCRdb lists one record per CDR3 protein. The data show about 800,000 distinct CDR3 sequences, 21% seen once. The sequenced sample was PBMCs from blood, obtained around 5 days after vaccination. The gene calls are TRBV10-3 and TRBJ2-7; 9 nucleotides match TRBD1. This receptor was obtained from a middle-aged man who received an inactivated influenza vaccine. Here the CDR3 DNA reads TGTGCCATCCGAGAACCGGGACAGGGTTCCTACGAGCAGTACTTC. This sequence encodes CAIREPGQGSYEQYF.